Listed below are T cell receptor beta chains from one sample, sequenced in a study of regulatory T cells in long-lasting Graves disease. TCRdb re-derived calls from the multiplex PCR reads in MiXCR, one entry per CDR3 protein. The sample yields 250,000 to 300,000 distinct CDR3 sequences, about 17% seen once. These data were also filed under a second study, of T cells in Graves' hyperthyroidism and ophthalmopathy.

The sequencing here drew on peripheral blood mononuclear cells (PBMCs), taken at new diagnosis, from a patient treated with antithyroid drugs. Receptors originate from a woman in her 30s with Graves disease. The CDR3 runs from the conserved cysteine through the conserved F or W. D genes are given only for firm matches. Clone size is given for some rows only: seen once, a few or many times, or a class if the clone is expanded.

>many|NA|TRBJ1-2|TRBV6-1
CASSEVSDRLYGYTF
TGTGCCAGCAGTGAAGTTTCGGACAGACTCTATGGCTACACCTTC
>many|NA|TRBJ1-6|TRBV3-1
CASSHGSPLHF
TGTGCCAGCAGCCACGGGTCACCCCTCCACTTT
>NA|TRBD2|TRBJ2-7|TRBV20-1
CSASKRTSGLSYEQYF
TGCAGTGCTAGTAAACGGACTAGCGGGCTCTCCTACGAGCAGTACTTC
>NA|NA|TRBJ2-5|TRBV5-1
CASSSSGEETQYF
TGCGCCAGCAGCAGTAGCGGTGAGGAGACCCAGTACTTC
>many|NA|TRBJ1-2|TRBV20-1
CSAEEITNFLGYTF
TGCAGTGCGGAAGAAATCACCAACTTTCTAGGCTACACCTTC
>many|NA|TRBJ1-6|TRBV20-1
CSARDLSRAPFYNSPLHF
TGCAGTGCTAGAGATCTTAGCCGGGCCCCCTTTTATAATTCACCCCTCCACTTT
>many|TRBD1|TRBJ1-2|TRBV12-3/TRBV12-4
CASNDRPGQGVSNYGYTF
TGTGCCAGCAACGACCGCCCGGGACAGGGGGTATCTAACTATGGCTACACCTTC
>many|TRBD2|TRBJ2-1|TRBV2
CASSPLRGGVVDEQFF
TGTGCCAGCAGCCCCCTACGGGGGGGCGTGGTAGATGAGCAGTTCTTC
>once|TRBD1|TRBJ1-2|TRBV7-9
CASSYLNEGQGAYTF
TGTGCCAGCAGCTACCTTAACGAAGGACAGGGGGCATACACCTTC
>many|NA|TRBJ1-1|TRBV28
CASTRGIERGEAFF
TGTGCCAGCACGAGGGGGATAGAGAGGGGTGAAGCTTTCTTT
>many|NA|TRBJ2-1|TRBV6-1
CASSLTEQFF
TGTGCCAGCAGTCTGACAGAGCAGTTCTTC
>NA|TRBD2|TRBJ2-3|TRBV6-2/TRBV6-3
CASSYAPSGSGSDTQYF
TGTGCCAGCAGTTACGCCCCTAGCGGGAGCGGCTCAGATACGCAGTATTTT
>NA|NA|TRBJ2-1|TRBV12-3/TRBV12-4
CASTRLRGLYNEQFF
TGTGCCAGCACCCGCCTCCGGGGGCTGTACAATGAGCAGTTCTTC
>many|NA|TRBJ2-5|TRBV10-2
CASSDWSGKETQYF
TGCGCCAGCAGTGATTGGTCCGGGAAAGAGACCCAGTACTTC
>many|TRBD1|TRBJ1-4|TRBV11-2
CASSPIQGDLEKLFF
TGTGCCAGCAGCCCGATACAGGGGGATCTGGAAAAACTGTTTTTT
>many|NA|TRBJ2-3|TRBV14
CASSQDLTSFRTDTQYF
TGTGCCAGCAGCCAAGACCTTACTAGCTTTCGTACAGATACGCAGTATTTT
>few|NA|TRBJ1-5|TRBV4-1
CASSPNILDGNQPQHF
TGCGCCAGCAGCCCGAACATTCTCGACGGCAATCAGCCCCAGCATTTT
>NA|TRBD1|TRBJ2-3|TRBV5-6
CASSPWGQGSDTQYF
TGTGCCAGCAGCCCTTGGGGACAGGGATCAGATACGCAGTATTTT
>NA|NA|TRBJ1-5|TRBV2
CASSDVQGRFQPQHF
TGTGCCAGCAGTGATGTCCAGGGAAGATTTCAGCCCCAGCATTTT
>many|NA|TRBJ2-3|TRBV3-1
CASSQGVVSPTDTQYF
TGTGCCAGCAGCCAAGGCGTGGTCAGTCCCACAGATACGCAGTATTTT
>many|NA|TRBJ1-2|TRBV29-1
CSVLGDDYGYTF
TGCAGCGTTTTAGGGGACGACTATGGCTACACCTTC
>many|TRBD2|TRBJ2-3|TRBV6-5
CASSFSGGDTDTQYF
TGTGCCAGCAGTTTCAGCGGGGGTGACACAGATACGCAGTATTTT
>NA|NA|TRBJ2-5|TRBV29-1
CSTGSSASGETQYF
TGCAGCACGGGTTCTAGCGCCTCCGGGGAGACCCAGTACTTC
>NA|TRBD1|TRBJ2-7|TRBV5-5
CASSQPTGGSSYEQYF
TGTGCCAGCAGCCAACCGACAGGGGGGTCCTCCTACGAGCAGTACTTC
>many|TRBD2|TRBJ2-2|TRBV20-1
CSASAGGPASGELFF
TGCAGTGCTAGCGCGGGGGGGCCAGCGAGCGGGGAGCTGTTTTTT
>NA|NA|TRBJ2-7|TRBV13
CASSLTGLVYEQYF
TGTGCCAGCAGCCTTACAGGTTTGGTCTACGAGCAGTACTTC
>many|NA|TRBJ2-3|TRBV24-1
CATSDPLGTDTQYF
TGTGCCACCAGTGACCCCCTCGGCACAGATACGCAGTATTTT
>many|TRBD2|TRBJ2-5|TRBV20-1
CSAREMGLAGGTQYF
TGCAGTGCTAGAGAAATGGGACTAGCGGGGGGGACCCAGTACTTC
>many|NA|TRBJ2-5|TRBV24-1
CATMSHDQETQYF
TGTGCCACCATGTCGCACGACCAAGAGACCCAGTACTTC
>many|TRBD2|TRBJ2-2|TRBV6-1
CASKGASGRLNTGELFF
TGTGCCAGCAAAGGGGCTAGCGGGCGTTTGAACACCGGGGAGCTGTTTTTT
>NA|NA|TRBJ1-1|TRBV24-1
CATSAGEATEAFF
TGTGCCACCAGTGCAGGGGAGGCGACTGAAGCTTTCTTT
>many|TRBD1|TRBJ1-3|TRBV7-8
CASSPTGGSGNTIYF
TGTGCCAGCAGCCCAACAGGGGGCAGTGGAAACACCATATATTTT
>NA|TRBD2|TRBJ2-3|TRBV20-1
CSAREPEGVAGGPDTQYF
TGCAGTGCTAGAGAGCCGGAGGGAGTAGCGGGGGGGCCAGATACGCAGTATTTT
>NA|NA|TRBJ2-2|TRBV7-9
CASSRGSTTGELFF
TGTGCCAGCAGCCGGGGGTCAACCACCGGGGAGCTGTTTTTT
>NA|TRBD2|TRBJ2-1|TRBV10-3
CAISEGGGSYNEQFF
TGTGCCATCAGTGAAGGCGGGGGCTCCTACAATGAGCAGTTCTTC
>many|TRBD1|TRBJ2-7|TRBV2
CASKAGGVMDEQYF
TGTGCCAGCAAAGCAGGGGGCGTAATGGACGAGCAGTACTTC
>many|TRBD2|TRBJ2-2|TRBV5-1
CASSFSGVTGELFF
TGCGCCAGCAGCTTTAGCGGGGTCACCGGGGAGCTGTTTTTT
>many|NA|TRBJ2-1|TRBV12-3/TRBV12-4
CASSFRGAGGNEQFF
TGTGCCAGCAGTTTCCGCGGGGCCGGGGGCAATGAGCAGTTCTTC
>many|TRBD1|TRBJ2-2|TRBV20-1
CSARPDRAYAGELFF
TGCAGTGCTAGGCCGGACAGGGCCTACGCCGGGGAGCTGTTTTTT
>many|TRBD1|TRBJ1-4|TRBV7-2
CASSLGDRGRGEKLFF
TGTGCCAGCAGCTTAGGGGACAGGGGGCGAGGGGAAAAACTGTTTTTT
>many|TRBD1|TRBJ2-5|TRBV5-8
CASSVGEHLTGETQYF
TGTGCCAGCAGCGTAGGGGAGCACCTGACAGGGGAGACCCAGTACTTC
>many|TRBD1|TRBJ1-1|TRBV2
CASSETGTGGTEAFF
TGTGCCAGCAGTGAGACCGGGACAGGGGGCACTGAAGCTTTCTTT
>many|NA|TRBJ2-3|TRBV12-3/TRBV12-4
CASSLGHSTDTQYF
TGTGCCAGCAGTTTAGGGCACAGCACAGATACGCAGTATTTT
>many|NA|TRBJ1-2|TRBV5-1
CASSLGDAPYGYTF
TGCGCCAGCAGCTTGGGGGACGCCCCCTATGGCTACACCTTC
>many|NA|TRBJ2-5|TRBV6-2/TRBV6-3
CASIPRVGIETQYF
TGTGCCAGCATCCCCCGGGTAGGGATAGAGACCCAGTACTTC